Below, 3 T cell receptor beta chains from the same sample are listed, as sequenced in a study of CD8+ T cells in alopecia areata. RNA, once extracted, was reverse transcribed into cDNA for use as the sequencing template. The protocol was immunoSEQ multiplex PCR, while the TCRdb copy is restricted to in-frame clones and leaves out a portion. Here the sample spans around 200,000 clones, around 58% being singletons. Treatment given: oral pan-JAK inhibitor, 5-10 mg twice daily. The sample was CD8+ T cells sorted from blood, taken at week 24, from a patient treated with tofacitinib. The receptors stem from a human donor with alopecia areata.

The table lists this clone with a few counts. The rearrangement links TRBV7-2 to TRBJ2-7; 7 nucleotides align to TRBD1. After removal of 2 bases from V and 5 bases from J, the junction contained 9 bases not matched to a gene. Germline CDR1 SGHTA, CDR2 FQGNSA. The CDR3 has 15 residues. The CDR3 reads CASSLSDRELDEQYF. The CDR3 DNA sequence: TGTGCCAGCAGCTTATCCGACAGGGAGTTGGACGAGCAGTACTTC.

This clone showed up just a few times. The J gene is TRBJ2-7, the V gene TRBV2; D is possibly TRBD1 (6 bases). Germline V gene data show CDR1 as SNHLY and CDR2 as FYNNEI. The ends were cut back, 4 bases at V and 3 bases at J, with 10 bases in the middle. The CDR3 is 13 residues long. The CDR3 bases are TGTGCCAGCAGTGGGACAGTCGACTACGAGCAGTACTTC. Amino acids: CASSGTVDYEQYF. The full variable domain, completed using reference TRBV2 and TRBJ2-7, is EPEVTQTPSHQVTQMGQEVILRCVPISNHLYFYWYRQILGQKVEFLVSFYNNEISEKSEIFDDQFSVERPDGSNFTLKIRSTKLEDSAMYFCASSGTVDYEQYFGPGTRLTVT.

The rearrangement uses TRBV30 and TRBJ2-2; D unresolved. V dropped 3 bases and J dropped 0 bases, with 5 bases sitting between them. The CDR3 loop spans 13 amino acids. The germline CDR1 and CDR2 sequences are GTSNPN and SVGIG (reference sequence). The CDR3, as DNA: TGTGCCTGGAGCACTTCGAACACCGGGGAGCTGTTTTTT. Protein: CAWSTSNTGELFF. Complete variable domain (other parts from reference TRBV30 and TRBJ2-2): SQTIHQWPATLVQPVGSPLSLECTVEGTSNPNLYWYRQAAGRGLQLLFYSVGIGQISSEVPQNLSASRPQDRQFILSSKKLLLSDSGFYLCAWSTSNTGELFFGEGSRLTVL.